This note documents a single TCR beta chain sequence. The CDR3 is made up of 15 amino acids. Per the germline V gene, CDR1 is MDHEN and CDR2 is SYDVKM. V lost 2 bases to trimming and J lost 5 bases, with 15 bases between them. As originally analysed: Amplifying reference gene primers gave estimates of nucleated cell counts. The repertoire was sequenced with immunoSEQ multiplex PCR; TCRdb's copy has only in-frame clones and lacks some. V, J and clone size reflect that table, while D and trimming were determined from the DNA. The sample lists about 120,000 clones, 85% seen once, with roughly a tenth in the top ten. This entry comes from a study of blood T cell repertoires in COVID-19. Study background: The samples span acute and convalescent COVID-19 from the United States, Italy and Spain. Nucleic acid was either cDNA or gDNA, and it came from T cells, B-cell-depleted T cells, or PBMCs.

Sequencing used peripheral blood. This TCR was recovered from a man older than 75 with acute or convalescent COVID-19. The V gene is TRBV28, the J gene TRBJ2-5, with TRBD2 as a possible D gene (5 bases). The CDR3 DNA sequence: TGTGCCAGCAGTTTAGTATCTAGCTTAGGGGAGACCCAGTACTTC. It codes for CASSLVSSLGETQYF.